A selection of T cell receptor beta chains follows, all from one sample in a study of technical replicates of blood from a handful of donors. TCRdb keeps only in-frame clones here, not all; method: immunoSEQ multiplex PCR. The sample holds tens of thousands of clones, 94% seen once. Sample: T cells isolated from PBMCs. All receptors derive from a human donor in good health. CDR3s leave out the opening cysteine and the closing phenylalanine or tryptophan.

>TRBV9
ASSVSNGGRETQY
>TRBV23-1
ASSLRVYEQY
>TRBV4-1
ASSQNQGGRAQH
>TRBV28
ASSLGGAGTEAF
>TRBV9
ASSVDPGTTQETQY
>TRBV4-1
ASSKGQGTNTEAF
>TRBV27
ASSLAVGKNEQF
>TRBV9
ASSVGGSRAIYEQY
>TRBV15
ATSRVGTDNYGYT
>TRBV6-4
ASSDSPGGPYNEQF